This TCR beta chain was sequenced in a study of patients and donors after allogeneic stem cell transplantation. This clonotype has just a few counts. Germline assignment: CDR1 SGHDT and CDR2 YYEEEE. The CDR3 is 16 residues long. Trimming left V 2 bases short and J 5 bases short, with 20 bases between. TCRdb itself ran the RT-PCR reads through MiXCR, one entry per CDR3 protein. The table includes 920,000 or so distinct CDR3 sequences, roughly 18% detected once. The clonotype was recovered from a human donor who was either an allogeneic HSCT recipient or a stem cell or donor lymphocyte infusion donor (not recorded which). It is not recorded whose cells these are; they may come from a transplant donor. The genes are TRBV5-6 and TRBJ2-7, with D possibly called TRBD1 or TRBD2 (6 bases each). The sequenced material came from blood, either unsorted or a sorted T cell fraction (not recorded which). In DNA, the CDR3 is TGTGCCAGCAGCTTAAGGCGGGACACCTTTGGGGACGAGCAGTACTTC. It codes for CASSLRRDTFGDEQYF.